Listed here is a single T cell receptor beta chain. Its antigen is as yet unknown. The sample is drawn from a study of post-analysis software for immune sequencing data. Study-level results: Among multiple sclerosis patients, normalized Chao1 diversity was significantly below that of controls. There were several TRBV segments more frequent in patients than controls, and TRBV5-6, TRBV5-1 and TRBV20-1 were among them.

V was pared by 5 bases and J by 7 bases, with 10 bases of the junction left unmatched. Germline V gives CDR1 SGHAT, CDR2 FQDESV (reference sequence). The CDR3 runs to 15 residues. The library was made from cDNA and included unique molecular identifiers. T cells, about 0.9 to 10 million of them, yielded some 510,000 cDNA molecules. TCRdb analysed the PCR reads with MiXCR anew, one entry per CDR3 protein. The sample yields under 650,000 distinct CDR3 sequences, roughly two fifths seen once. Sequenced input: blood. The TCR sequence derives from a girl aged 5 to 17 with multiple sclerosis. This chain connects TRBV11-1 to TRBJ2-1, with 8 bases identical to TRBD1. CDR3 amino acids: CASSIRDRQWNEQFF. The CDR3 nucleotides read TGTGCCAGCAGCATCCGGGACAGGCAGTGGAATGAGCAGTTCTTC.